The next 9 T cell receptor beta chains were all read from a single sample in a study of long-term antiretroviral therapy in people with HIV. Version v3.0 of the immunoSEQ assay ran at survey level. Sequencing used immunoSEQ multiplex PCR; TCRdb keeps in-frame clones, though not all of them. The sample includes nearly 11,000 clones, about 80% of them seen just once. The sample here was unsorted PBMCs, taken approximately 7 years after starting antiretroviral therapy. These receptors were taken from a man in his forties or fifties with HIV.

V gene TRBV2 combines with J gene TRBJ1-1; D remains ambiguous. The germline V and J ends were trimmed by 8 bases and 0 bases, with 7 bases remaining between them. The germline gives CDR1 SNHLY, CDR2 FYNNEI. The CDR3 sequence is 12 residues long. The chain's CDR3 is CASRPMNTEAFF. CDR3 nucleotide sequence: TGTGCCAGCCGTCCTATGAACACTGAAGCTTTCTTT.

This clone has only a few counts. The chain uses TRBV6-5 and TRBJ2-1; D is unresolved. The CDR3 is 14 residues long. The V end was cut by 6 bases, the J end by 4 bases, with 13 bases between. CDR1 is MNHEY and CDR2 is SVGAGI in the germline V gene. The CDR3 DNA is TGTGCCAGCAGCGAACAAGGAACTTACAATGAGCAGTTCTTC. Translation gives CASSEQGTYNEQFF.

This clone was picked up one time. The J gene is TRBJ1-1, the V gene TRBV11-2; TRBD1 is a possible D gene (6 bases). The germline gives CDR1 SGHAT, CDR2 FQNNGV. Trimming left V 3 bases short and J 8 bases short, with 10 bases between. CDR3 length: 12 residues. CDR3 coding DNA: TGTGCCAGCAGCTTGCAGGGGACCGAAGCTTTCTTT. Encoded protein: CASSLQGTEAFF.

The V gene is TRBV12-5, the J gene TRBJ1-6, with 9 bases fitting TRBD1. Germline values: CDR1 LGHNT, CDR2 FRNRAP. With V trimmed by 6 bases and J by 6 bases, 6 bases remained unmatched. The CDR3 has 15 residues. In DNA form, the CDR3 reads TGTGCTAGTGGCTCCACGACAGGGGGTAATTCACCCCTCCACTTT. This codes for CASGSTTGGNSPLHF.

The J gene is TRBJ2-4, the V gene TRBV20-1; possibly TRBD2 for D (5 bases). The germline CDR1 and CDR2 sequences are DFQATT and SNEGSKA (reference sequence). The V gene lost 2 bases and the J gene lost 8 bases, with 7 bases spanning the gap. This CDR3 contains 11 residues. CDR3 in amino acids: CSARWEYIQYF. CDR3 sequence (DNA): TGCAGTGCTAGATGGGAGTACATTCAGTACTTC.

The rearrangement links TRBV2 to TRBJ2-7; 7 bases agree with TRBD1. The CDR3 is 12 amino acids. Germline assignment: CDR1 SNHLY and CDR2 FYNNEI. V lost 6 bases, J lost 6 bases, and 5 bases stayed unmatched. CDR3 bases: TGTGCCAGCAGGCTTCCAGGGGGCGAGCAGTACTTC. Translating it yields CASRLPGGEQYF.

This clone has a handful of counts. The J gene is TRBJ2-1, the V gene TRBV7-9, with D unclear. The V and J ends lost 5 bases and 5 bases respectively, with 10 bases between them. Germline-derived CDR1 and CDR2 are SEHNR and FQNEAQ (reference sequence). The CDR3 is made up of 13 amino acids. CDR3 amino acids: CASSPDGHNEQFF. For the CDR3, the DNA is TGTGCCAGCAGCCCCGACGGCCACAATGAGCAGTTCTTC.

V gene TRBV21-1 combines with J gene TRBJ1-5. TRBV21-1 is deemed a pseudogene. CDR3 length: 15 residues. This CDR3 reads CASSKGWIPNQPQHF. The CDR3 nucleotides read TGTGCCAGCAGCAAAGGTTGGATCCCCAATCAGCCCCAGCATTTT.

The rearrangement uses TRBV4-2 and TRBJ1-1; weak D call: TRBD1 (5 bases). This CDR3 has 20 amino acids. Germline V gene lookup returns CDR1 LGHNA and CDR2 YNFKEQ. Between the trimmed V and J ends, which lost 3 bases and 6 bases, there was a span of 32 bases. The CDR3 DNA is TGTGCCAGCAGCCAGCCGACGTTGATCAGGGAAGGGGAGGTAAAGTCTGAAGCTTTCTTT. As protein: CASSQPTLIREGEVKSEAFF.